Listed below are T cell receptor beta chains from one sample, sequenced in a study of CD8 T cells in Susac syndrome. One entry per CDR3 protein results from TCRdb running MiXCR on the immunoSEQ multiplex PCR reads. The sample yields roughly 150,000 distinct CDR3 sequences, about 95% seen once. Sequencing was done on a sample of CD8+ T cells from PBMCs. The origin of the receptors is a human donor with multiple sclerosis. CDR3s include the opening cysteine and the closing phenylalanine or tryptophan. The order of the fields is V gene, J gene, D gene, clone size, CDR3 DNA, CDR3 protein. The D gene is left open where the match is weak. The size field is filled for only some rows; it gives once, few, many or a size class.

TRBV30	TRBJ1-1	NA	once	TGTGCCTGGAGTGGTCCCCCGTCTGAAGCTTTCTTT	CAWSGPPSEAFF
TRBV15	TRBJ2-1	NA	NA	TGTGCCACCAGCAGAGTCGCAACCTCGAGCTCCTACAATGAGCAGTTCTTC	CATSRVATSSSYNEQFF
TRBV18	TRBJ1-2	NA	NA	TGTGCCAGCTCACCACCAGGAGGGAGCTACACCTTC	CASSPPGGSYTF
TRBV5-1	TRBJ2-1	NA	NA	TGCGCCAGCAGCTTCTTCCTCCCGTGGGGCGATGAGCAGTTCTTC	CASSFFLPWGDEQFF
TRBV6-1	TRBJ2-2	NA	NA	TGTGCCAGCAGGGACTCAGGGGAATCCGGGGAGCTGTTTTTT	CASRDSGESGELFF
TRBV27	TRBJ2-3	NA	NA	TGTGCCAGCAGTTATCGGGGGCGGCCGTCCACAGATACGCAGTATTTT	CASSYRGRPSTDTQYF
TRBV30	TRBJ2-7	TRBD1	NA	TGTGCCTGGAGTGGGGCCAGGGGGTTCGACGAGCAGTACTTC	CAWSGARGFDEQYF
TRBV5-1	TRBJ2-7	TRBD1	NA	TGCGCCAGCAGCTCGGGGACAGGGGGCTATTTCTCCTACGAGCAGTACTTC	CASSSGTGGYFSYEQYF
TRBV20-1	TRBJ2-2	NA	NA	TGCAGTGCTAGGGGAAGCGGGGAGCTGTTTTTT	CSARGSGELFF
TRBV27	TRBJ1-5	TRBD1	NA	TGTGCCAGCAGGACCGGACAGGGTTTCAATCAGCCCCAGCATTTT	CASRTGQGFNQPQHF
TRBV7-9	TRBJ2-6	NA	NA	TGTGCCAGCAGCTTAGAGTGGGGGACGGCTCCAGTCCTGACTTTC	CASSLEWGTAPVLTF
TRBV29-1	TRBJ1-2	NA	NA	TGCAGCGTTGATGGGACGTCGACTGGGAACTATGGCTACACCTTC	CSVDGTSTGNYGYTF
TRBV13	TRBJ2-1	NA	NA	TGTGCCAGCAGCTTGGGAGGGGGCCATTCTGAGCAGTTCTTC	CASSLGGGHSEQFF
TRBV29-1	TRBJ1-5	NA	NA	TGCAGCGCCTCGGAGAGCAATCAGCCCCAGCATTTT	CSASESNQPQHF
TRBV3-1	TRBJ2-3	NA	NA	TGTGCCAGCAGCCTACGAGGGTGGCTGGGATCCGGAGGTAGCACAGATACGCAGTATTTT	CASSLRGWLGSGGSTDTQYF
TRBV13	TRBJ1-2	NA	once	TGTGCCAGCAGCCTGGGGACGGACTTTAACTATGGCTACACCTTC	CASSLGTDFNYGYTF
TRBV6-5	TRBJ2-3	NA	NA	TGTGCCAGCACCAAAGGGTTTGCAGATACGCAGTATTTT	CASTKGFADTQYF
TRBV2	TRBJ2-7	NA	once	TGTGCCAGCAGTGAATCAGGCTACGAGCAGTACTTC	CASSESGYEQYF